The 24 T cell receptor beta chains given below trace back to one sample, sequenced in a study of human T cells and chemical hapten exposure (dated by TCRdb to the early 2020s). Libraries came from RACE. These reads were obtained on a NextSeq 500. In-frame beta chains were kept once TCRdb had trimmed the public reads at Q25 with fastp and called clones with MiXCR. Duplicate CDR3 protein sequences are folded into a single record with the most common DNA and genes. This sample gives 110,000 to 150,000 distinct CDR3 sequences in total; about 10% of them show up just once. The leading ten clones occupy about 1.3% of the sample. This specimen's time point label, interpreted: patch test 2, 6 weeks after DPC sensitization. The treatment or condition label corresponds to: therapeutic diphenylcyclopropenone sensitization with weekly scalp DPC. The sequenced sample was whole blood, obtained in connection with sensitization to the hapten diphenylcyclopropenone (DPC). These TCRs come from a woman aged 50 to 60 with alopecia areata. Some clones in this sample may be carry-over from other donors' samples.

This clonotype has a handful of counts. This sequence joins TRBV5-4 and TRBJ2-5; the match to TRBD2 covers 10 bases. Germline loops: CDR1 SGHNT, CDR2 YYREEE (reference sequence). The CDR3 loop spans 16 amino acids. The V and J ends lost 3 bases and 5 bases, in that order; junction bases with no gene match: 10. Written as DNA, the CDR3 is TGTGCCAGCAGCTCCCCCACTAGCGGGATGTCTGAGACCCAGTACTTC. Translated, it gives CASSSPTSGMSETQYF.

In this sample, this clonotype turned up a few times. The V gene is TRBV6-1, the J gene TRBJ2-3; 10 bases are a match to TRBD2. The CDR3 is 16 residues long. From germline, CDR1 is MNHNS and CDR2 SASEGT. Trimming removed 5 bases from V and 4 bases from J; junction bases left unmatched: 9. CDR3 in amino acids: CASSPLAGEGADTQYF. The CDR3 bases are TGTGCCAGCAGTCCTCTAGCGGGAGAGGGGGCAGATACGCAGTATTTT.

The rearrangement uses TRBV25-1 and TRBJ1-1; a possible D gene is TRBD1 (5 bases). The V gene's germline CDR1 is MGHDK and CDR2 SYGVNS. The CDR3 is 13 amino acids. Between the trimmed V and J ends, which lost 4 bases and 2 bases, there was a span of 8 bases. The CDR3 here is CASSVRVNTEAFF. In DNA form, the CDR3 reads TGTGCCAGCAGTGTCAGGGTCAACACTGAAGCTTTCTTT.

The table lists this clonotype with a few counts. Written as DNA, the CDR3 is TGTGCCAGCAGCCAGGGACTAGCGGGCCCTCAAGAGACCCAGTACTTC. Its translation is CASSQGLAGPQETQYF. The chain is built from TRBV14 and TRBJ2-5, with TRBD2 matching 12 bases. CDR3 length: 16 residues. The J segment lost 2 bases and the V segment lost 3 bases, leaving 4 bases of the junction unmatched. Germline V gene data show CDR1 as SGHDN and CDR2 as FVKESK.

The chain recombines TRBV7-9 with TRBJ2-1; D remains unclear. The germline gives CDR1 SEHNR, CDR2 FQNEAQ (reference sequence). V lost 7 bases and J 0 bases, leaving 13 bases between the germline ends. CDR3 length equals 15 residues. The CDR3 DNA follows: TGTGCCAGCACCACCCGGGTCGTCTCCTACAATGAGCAGTTCTTC. Translating gives CASTTRVVSYNEQFF.

The gene calls are TRBV7-8 and TRBJ2-3; D uncertain. Trimming removed 1 base at V and 0 bases at J, with 14 bases between. The germline V gene has CDR1 SGHVS and CDR2 FQNEAQ. This CDR3 region has 17 residues. CDR3 sequence (DNA): TGTGCCAGCAGCTTAGAGGGTGCTGGTCTAAGCACAGATACGCAGTATTTT. It codes for CASSLEGAGLSTDTQYF.

This clonotype came up a few times. The chain is built from TRBV11-2 and TRBJ2-7; 8 positions agree with TRBD2. Germline CDR1 SGHAT, CDR2 FQNNGV. Unmatched junction bases numbered 12, after V lost 5 bases and J lost 6 bases. This CDR3 spans 15 amino acids. The CDR3 is CASSPSSGWEPEQYF. In nucleotides, the CDR3 is TGTGCCAGCAGCCCCTCTAGCGGGTGGGAGCCCGAGCAGTACTTC.

The genes are TRBV29-1 and TRBJ2-5; 7 bases fit TRBD2. Germline V gives CDR1 SQVTM, CDR2 ANQGSEA. After removal of 6 bases from V and 5 bases from J, the junction contained 15 bases not matched to a gene. This CDR3 has 15 residues. DNA of the CDR3: TGCAGCGTCTGGGGTGCAGGGAGGGCCGAGGAGACCCAGTACTTC. Translating it yields CSVWGAGRAEETQYF.

This clonotype turned up a few times. The V and J genes are TRBV27 and TRBJ1-2, with D perhaps matching TRBD1 (5 bases). Germline loops: CDR1 MNHEY, CDR2 SMNVEV (reference sequence). V lost 6 bases and J lost 4, with 15 bases in between. The CDR3 loop spans 14 amino acids. This chain's CDR3 is CASSPRALSYGYTF. The CDR3 nucleotides read TGTGCCAGCAGCCCCAGGGCTCTCAGCTATGGCTACACCTTC.

The chain uses TRBV28 and TRBJ2-5; 15 nucleotides line up with TRBD2. The V and J ends lost 5 bases and 7 bases, in that order; junction bases with no gene match: 5. The CDR3 loop spans 15 amino acids. The germline CDR1 and CDR2 sequences are MDHEN and SYDVKM. Written as DNA, the CDR3 is TGTGCCAGCAGTCCCGGGACTAGCGGGGGGCGGACCCAGTACTTC. Translated, it gives CASSPGTSGGRTQYF. Full variable domain (rest looked up from reference TRBV28 and TRBJ2-5): DVKVTQSSRYLVKRTGEKVFLECVQDMDHENMFWYRQDPGLGLRLIYFSYDVKMKEKGDIPEGYSVSREKKERFSLILESASTNQTSMYLCASSPGTSGGRTQYFGPGTRLLVL.

DNA for the CDR3: TGCAGTGCTAGAGATGAGGTGGGACTAGTAAGAGATACGCAGTATTTT. Translation: CSARDEVGLVRDTQYF. V gene TRBV20-1 combines with J gene TRBJ2-3; 8 bases map to TRBD2. Germline CDR1 and CDR2: DFQATT and SNEGSKA (reference sequence). CDR3 length equals 16 residues. V was pared by 0 bases and J by 5 bases, with 10 bases of the junction left unmatched.

The chain has TRBV20-1 and TRBJ2-7; 9 bases are a match to TRBD1. Germline trimming cut 3 bases from V and 1 base from J; bases unmatched to any gene: 10. Germline assignment: CDR1 DFQATT and CDR2 SNEGSKA (reference sequence). The CDR3 has 16 amino acids. CDR3 coding DNA: TGCAGTGCTAGGGACGTGGGACAGGGAGGATCCTACGAGCAGTACTTC. This translates into CSARDVGQGGSYEQYF.

In its sample, this clonotype was seen many times. The rearrangement uses TRBV6-5 and TRBJ1-1; 10 nucleotides match TRBD1. Germline CDR1 and CDR2: MNHEY and SVGAGI. The CDR3 covers 16 residues. V trimming: 2 bases; J trimming: 0 bases; junction bases outside the gene matches: 3. The CDR3 loop reads CASSYRGQGVNTEAFF. CDR3 DNA: TGTGCCAGCAGTTACCGTGGACAGGGGGTGAACACTGAAGCTTTCTTT.

There are a few counts of this clonotype. The V call is TRBV4-3, the J call TRBJ2-1; D gene unclear. The ends were cut back, 0 bases at V and 2 bases at J, with 8 bases in the middle. The CDR3 consists of 15 residues. CDR1 and CDR2 from the germline V gene are LGHNA and YSLEER. CDR3 DNA: TGCGCCAGCAGCCAAGAGACGCAGCCCTACAATGAGCAGTTCTTC. Translation: CASSQETQPYNEQFF.

There are a few counts of this clonotype. The V and J genes are TRBV28 and TRBJ2-7, with D perhaps being TRBD1 or TRBD2 (5 bases each). CDR3 length: 16 residues. The germline gives CDR1 MDHEN, CDR2 SYDVKM. The germline V and J ends were trimmed by 8 bases and 3 bases, with 23 bases remaining between them. DNA of the CDR3: TGTGCCAGCCCCCCCGAGGGACCCCCTTTTTACTACGAGCAGTACTTC. This codes for CASPPEGPPFYYEQYF.

There are a few counts of this clonotype. In DNA, the CDR3 is TGTGCCAGTAGTACGGTAGCGGGACTATCGGCAGATACGCAGTATTTT. Translated: CASSTVAGLSADTQYF. The V gene is TRBV19, the J gene TRBJ2-3; TRBD2 matches 8 bases. CDR3 size: 16 residues. V lost 4 bases, J lost 4 bases, and 10 bases stayed unmatched. Germline CDR1 reads LNHDA; CDR2 reads SQIVND (reference sequence). The variable domain in full, with the rest retrieved from reference TRBV19 and TRBJ2-3, is DGGITQSPKYLFRKEGQNVTLSCEQNLNHDAMYWYRQDPGQGLRLIYYSQIVNDFQKGDIAEGYSVSREKKESFPLTVTSAQKNPTAFYLCASSTVAGLSADTQYFGPGTRLTVL.

This clonotype appeared once. CDR3 region: CASSPRSASYNEQFF. The CDR3 region has the DNA TGCGCCAGCAGCCCCCGGTCAGCTTCTTACAATGAGCAGTTCTTC. The chain is built from TRBV5-1 and TRBJ2-1; D remains ambiguous. The V gene lost 4 bases and the J gene lost 4 bases, with 15 bases spanning the gap. In germline, CDR1 is SGHRS, CDR2 YFSETQ. CDR3 length equals 15 residues.

This clonotype has more than one count but fewer than ten. This sequence joins TRBV5-5 and TRBJ1-4; no clear D gene. Trimming removed 0 bases at V and 5 bases at J, with 2 bases between. The CDR3 is 12 amino acids. Germline V gives CDR1 SGHKS, CDR2 YYEKEE (reference sequence). The CDR3 here is CASSLENEKLFF. Here the CDR3 DNA reads TGTGCCAGCAGCTTGGAGAATGAAAAACTGTTTTTT.

This clonotype was counted at least ten times. The chain joins TRBV29-1 to TRBJ2-5, with 15 bases that match TRBD2. This CDR3 region has 15 residues. Germline values: CDR1 SQVTM, CDR2 ANQGSEA. V gave up 4 bases and J gave up 4 bases; unmatched junction bases: 4. The chain's CDR3 is CSVGGTSGRLETQYF. The DNA for the CDR3 is TGCAGCGTTGGCGGGACTAGCGGGAGGTTAGAGACCCAGTACTTC.

This clonotype was counted a few times. This chain connects TRBV7-8 to TRBJ2-7; D gene unclear. With 0 bases removed from V and 6 bases from J, the gap between germline ends came to 9 bases. The CDR3 runs 13 residues. CDR1 is SGHVS and CDR2 is FQNEAQ in the germline V gene. The CDR3 bases are TGTGCCAGCAGCTTAGCGGAGATGGGCGAGCAGTACTTC. Its translation is CASSLAEMGEQYF.

This chain links TRBV10-1 with TRBJ2-4; 7 bases fit TRBD1. Germline assignment: CDR1 WNHNN and CDR2 SYGVQD (reference sequence). V trimming: 0 bases; J trimming: 8 bases; junction bases outside the gene matches: 7. CDR3 size: 15 residues. Here the CDR3 reads CASSESPTGKDIQYF. CDR3 bases: TGCGCCAGCAGTGAGTCGCCGACAGGGAAGGACATTCAGTACTTC.

This clonotype was observed many times. This sequence joins TRBV11-2 and TRBJ2-7, with 9 bases aligning to TRBD1. The CDR3 spans 15 residues. Germline values: CDR1 SGHAT, CDR2 FQNNGV. Trimming removed 0 bases from V and 3 bases from J; junction bases left unmatched: 3. In DNA, the CDR3 is TGTGCCAGCAGCTTAGAAGGGACAGGGAACTACGAGCAGTACTTC. Translation gives CASSLEGTGNYEQYF. The whole variable domain, remainder taken from reference TRBV11-2 and TRBJ2-7, is EAGVAQSPRYKIIEKRQSVAFWCNPISGHATLYWYQQILGQGPKLLIQFQNNGVVDDSQLPKDRFSAERLKGVDSTLKIQPAKLEDSAVYLCASSLEGTGNYEQYFGPGTRLTVT.

This clonotype has more than one count but fewer than ten. The chain combines TRBV7-2 with TRBJ2-1; D gene unclear. Germline assignment: CDR1 SGHTA and CDR2 FQGNSA. Trimming removed 1 base at V and 9 bases at J, with 10 bases between. The CDR3 runs 13 residues. CDR3 loop: CASSLVGGFEQFF. DNA of the CDR3: TGTGCCAGCAGCTTAGTCGGCGGTTTTGAGCAGTTCTTC.

This clonotype was detected ten times or more. The chain links TRBV4-1 to TRBJ2-5; 10 bases agree with TRBD2. CDR3 length equals 15 residues. Germline trimming cut 3 bases from V and 5 bases from J; bases unmatched to any gene: 6. Germline V gene sequence: CDR1 MGHRA, CDR2 YSYEKL. In DNA form, the CDR3 reads TGCGCCAGCAGCCATCTAGCGGGAGTACGGGAGACCCAGTACTTC. Translation: CASSHLAGVRETQYF.